The TCR beta chain under discussion was sequenced for a study of cytomegalovirus exposure and HLA in healthy donors. In the PCR, 60 Vbeta and 13 Jbeta primers were used. TCRdb's copy holds only in-frame clones and misses some; the assay was immunoSEQ multiplex PCR. This table has 150,000 to 200,000 clones, roughly 80% appearing once. This CDR3 has 17 residues. Trimming cost V 6 bases and J 0 bases; bases outside gene matches: 7. The germline V gene has CDR1 LNHDA and CDR2 SQIVND (reference sequence). This clone was counted a few times. The rearrangement uses TRBV19 and TRBJ1-5, with TRBD1 matching 11 bases. The material sequenced was PBMCs. This receptor was taken from a man aged 50 or older in good health and CMV-seronegative. This chain's CDR3 is CASSRDRGGYSNQPQHF. The DNA of the CDR3 is TGTGCCAGTAGCAGGGACAGGGGGGGATATAGCAATCAGCCCCAGCATTTT.